This is a list of T cell receptor beta chains from one sample in a study of blood T cells in healthy people across ages. TCRdb used MiXCR to reprocess the 5' RACE reads, holding one entry per CDR3 protein. The sample records over 700,000 distinct CDR3 sequences, approximately 53% being singletons. Material: blood. The receptors were gathered from a man of 80 years or more in good health. CDR3s include the opening cysteine and the closing phenylalanine or tryptophan. The order of the fields is V gene, CDR3 length, D gene, J gene, clone size, CDR3 DNA, CDR3 protein. The D gene is left open where the match is weak. Size values are once, few and many counts, or a class for expanded clones, and some rows have none.

TRBV25-1	13	TRBD1	TRBJ2-7	-	TGTGCCAGCAGGACGACAGGGGCATACGAGCAGTACTTC	CASRTTGAYEQYF
TRBV5-1	17	-	TRBJ2-7	-	TGCGCCAGCAGCTTGGACCAAATGGGAACGGGACGCTACGAGCAGTACTTC	CASSLDQMGTGRYEQYF
TRBV20-1	17	TRBD2	TRBJ2-3	-	TGCGGTGCTAGAGACCTGGGACTAGCGGCATCCACAGATACGCAGTATTTT	CGARDLGLAASTDTQYF
TRBV12-3/TRBV12-4	17	TRBD2	TRBJ2-7	-	TGTGCCAGCAGTTTAGGTCTCCTAGCGGGATACCGGCGCGAGCAGTACTTC	CASSLGLLAGYRREQYF
TRBV11-3	13	TRBD1	TRBJ2-1	-	TGTGCCAGCAGACGACAGGGCGAGGCTGAGCAGTTCTTC	CASRRQGEAEQFF
TRBV15	15	-	TRBJ2-3	few	TGTGCCACCAGCAGAGAGGTATCTAGCACGGATACGCAGTATTTT	CATSREVSSTDTQYF
TRBV28	15	-	TRBJ2-7	once	TGTGCCAGCAGCCAACCACAGGGAAACCTTCGCGAGCAGTACTTC	CASSQPQGNLREQYF
TRBV3-1	17	TRBD2	TRBJ2-1	-	TGTGCCGGCAGCCCCTCGGCCCCGGGACTAGCGACAAATGAGCAGTTCTTC	CAGSPSAPGLATNEQFF
TRBV7-8	14	-	TRBJ1-2	-	TGTGCCAGCAGCTTAACCGCCGACATCTATGGCTACACCTTC	CASSLTADIYGYTF
TRBV20-1	14	-	TRBJ2-3	once	TGCAGTGCTAGGGTCAGGTCTAGCACAGATACGCAGTATTTT	CSARVRSSTDTQYF
TRBV24-1	16	-	TRBJ2-3	-	TGTGCCACCAGTGGTCCGAGAGGTGGGAGCACAGATACGCAGTATTTT	CATSGPRGGSTDTQYF
TRBV6-2/TRBV6-3	15	-	TRBJ2-6	-	TGTGCCAGCAGTAGGGCCAGATCTGGGGCCAACGTCCTGACTTTC	CASSRARSGANVLTF
TRBV20-1	15	TRBD1	TRBJ2-7	-	TGCAGTGCTAGAGATGGTAGGACAGGACCCTACGAGCAGTACTTC	CSARDGRTGPYEQYF
TRBV12-3/TRBV12-4	14	-	TRBJ2-1	-	TGTGCCAGCAGTTTTCAGGCGGGAAGGGAGACCCAGTTCTTC	CASSFQAGRETQFF
TRBV21-1	13	-	TRBJ2-4	few	TGTGCCAGCAACAATTACCGACTAGGGGAGCAGTACTTC	CASNNYRLGEQYF
TRBV7-9	15	TRBD1	TRBJ2-3	-	TGTGCCAGCAGCTTAGACGGGACAGGTTTAGATACGCTGTATTTT	CASSLDGTGLDTLYF
TRBV7-2	14	-	TRBJ2-1	-	TGTGCCAGCAGCCCTGGGGATGCCTACAATGAGCAGTTCTTC	CASSPGDAYNEQFF
TRBV2	14	-	TRBJ1-1	-	TGTGCCAGCAGCCCTGGGGGGGGGATCACTGAAGCTTTCTTT	CASSPGGGITEAFF
TRBV27	14	TRBD2	TRBJ2-7	few	TGTGCCAGCAGACTAGCGGGAGTGGGCTACGAGCAGTACTTC	CASRLAGVGYEQYF
TRBV2	11	-	TRBJ2-7	few	TGTGCCAGCAGTGAAGTAAGGGAGCAGTACTTC	CASSEVREQYF
TRBV6-1	14	-	TRBJ2-6	few	TGTGCCACCGCACAGGTTTCTGGGGCCAACGTCCTGACTTTC	CATAQVSGANVLTF
TRBV6-6	13	-	TRBJ1-1	-	TGTGCCAGCAGCGCGGGGGGGAACACTGAAGCTTTCTTT	CASSAGGNTEAFF
TRBV20-1	16	TRBD2	TRBJ2-1	-	TGCAGTGCTTCCCCTCTAGCGGCAAGCTCCTACAATGAGCAGTTCTTC	CSASPLAASSYNEQFF
TRBV13	14	-	TRBJ2-1	-	TGTGCCAGCAGCTCCCCTAGCTACCAAGAGACCCAGTTCTTC	CASSSPSYQETQFF
TRBV20-1	14	-	TRBJ2-4	-	TGCAGTGCTAGAGATGGGAGGGCCAAAAACATTCAGTACTTC	CSARDGRAKNIQYF
TRBV20-1	16	-	TRBJ2-1	-	TGCAGTGCCCCGAGGGGGTTGCGGACCTCTTTGGATGAGCAGTTCTTC	CSAPRGLRTSLDEQFF
TRBV7-2	13	-	TRBJ2-5	-	TGTGCCAGCAGCTTGCCAGGGTGGGAGACCCAGTACTTC	CASSLPGWETQYF
TRBV9	15	-	TRBJ1-1	many	TGTGCCAGCAGCGTCTCACAGGGTCTGAACACTGAAGCTTTCTTT	CASSVSQGLNTEAFF
TRBV3-1	14	-	TRBJ1-1	-	TGTGCCAGCAGCCAAGATCAGGCGCGCACTGAAGCTTTCTTT	CASSQDQARTEAFF
TRBV25-1	13	TRBD2	TRBJ2-5	-	TGTGCCAGCAGTCAAGCGGGAGTGGGTGAGCAGTACTTC	CASSQAGVGEQYF
TRBV6-5	16	-	TRBJ2-6	-	TGTGCCGGGGGGGGCAGTGGGATCTCTGGGGCCAACGTCCTGACTTTC	CAGGGSGISGANVLTF
TRBV20-1	11	-	TRBJ2-5	few	TGCAGTGCTAGAGATAAGGAGACCCAGTACTTC	CSARDKETQYF
TRBV7-2	12	TRBD1	TRBJ2-7	once	TGTGCCGGCAGCAGGACAGGGTACGAGCAGTACTTC	CAGSRTGYEQYF
TRBV6-2/TRBV6-3	13	-	TRBJ2-7	few	TGTGCCAGCACGGACTGGCAGGGGGGAGAGCAGTACTTC	CASTDWQGGEQYF
TRBV12-5	14	-	TRBJ1-1	-	TGTGCTAGTGGTTTCTCAGGAGGGCACACTGAAGCTTTCTTT	CASGFSGGHTEAFF
TRBV3-1	12	-	TRBJ2-3	few	TGTGCCAGCAGCCAGTCCGACGGCCCGCAGTATTTT	CASSQSDGPQYF